A single sample is the source of the 22 T cell receptor beta chains below, sequenced in a study of cytomegalovirus exposure and HLA in healthy donors. The PCR made use of 60 Vbeta and 13 Jbeta primers. Measured with immunoSEQ multiplex PCR; TCRdb has only the in-frame clones, and not every one. Among 90,000 to 140,000 clones listed, 9.5% to 15% were seen once. Sequenced input: PBMCs. These receptors were obtained from a man aged 40-50 years in good health and CMV-seropositive.

The V call is TRBV2, the J call TRBJ1-2; 8 positions agree with TRBD1. The CDR3 totals 14 residues. Germline CDR1 and CDR2: SNHLY and FYNNEI. J gave up 2 bases and V 7 bases, and 6 bases lay outside the gene matches. CDR3 bases: TGTGCCAGCACCTTCGACAGGGGAAACTATGGCTACACCTTC. It codes for CASTFDRGNYGYTF.

The chain has TRBV9 and TRBJ2-1; 7 nucleotides match TRBD1. V dropped 2 bases and J dropped 4; count of bases not matched to a gene: 6. CDR3 length: 15 amino acids. Germline V gene lookup returns CDR1 SGDLS and CDR2 YYNGEE. CDR3 residues: CASSVGTARYNEQFF. The CDR3 region has the DNA TGTGCCAGCAGCGTCGGGACAGCAAGATACAATGAGCAGTTCTTC.

This clone was detected a few times. The V and J genes are TRBV19 and TRBJ1-1; D gene uncertain. V was trimmed by 4 bases and J by 0 bases, leaving 6 bases between them. The CDR3 spans 13 residues. Germline V gene lookup returns CDR1 LNHDA and CDR2 SQIVND (reference sequence). The CDR3 loop reads CASSNTVNTEAFF. The DNA of the CDR3 is TGTGCCAGTAGTAATACAGTGAACACTGAAGCTTTCTTT.

This sequence joins TRBV25-1 and TRBJ1-1, with a weak D call TRBD1 (6 bases). Trimming cost V 7 bases and J 5 bases, with 11 bases left between them. Per germline, CDR1 MGHDK and CDR2 SYGVNS. CDR3 size: 12 residues. The CDR3: CASTQGWTEAFF. The CDR3 DNA reads TGTGCCAGCACACAGGGCTGGACTGAAGCTTTCTTT.

The chain joins TRBV7-2 to TRBJ1-5; 9 bases are shared with TRBD1. This CDR3 region has 16 residues. J was trimmed by 4 bases and V by 5 bases; bases with no gene match: 9. Germline V lookup: CDR1 SGHTA, CDR2 FQGNSA. The CDR3 DNA reads TGTGCCAGCAGCCCCACCGGGACAGGGACGAATCAGCCCCAGCATTTT. Its translation: CASSPTGTGTNQPQHF.

The chain employs TRBV19 and TRBJ2-1, with 11 positions matching TRBD2. V shed 5 bases and J 8 bases; nucleotides not matched to a gene: 11. The CDR3 totals 16 residues. Germline assignment: CDR1 LNHDA and CDR2 SQIVND (reference sequence). CDR3 protein: CASSETSGSGIHEQFF. The CDR3 coding sequence is TGTGCCAGTAGTGAAACTAGCGGGAGTGGAATCCATGAGCAGTTCTTC. Combining the CDR3 with reference TRBV19 and TRBJ2-1 gives the whole variable domain DGGITQSPKYLFRKEGQNVTLSCEQNLNHDAMYWYRQDPGQGLRLIYYSQIVNDFQKGDIAEGYSVSREKKESFPLTVTSAQKNPTAFYLCASSETSGSGIHEQFFGPGTRLTVL.

This clone showed up just a few times. CDR3 DNA sequence: TGTGCCAGCAGTTGGGAGAGAACTAACTATGGCTACACCTTC. It yields the protein CASSWERTNYGYTF. This sequence joins TRBV6-1 and TRBJ1-2; D remains ambiguous. Germline-derived CDR1 and CDR2 are MNHNS and SASEGT. Trimming removed 5 bases from V and 0 bases from J, with 10 bases in between. The CDR3 has 14 residues.

The table lists this clone with a few counts. The chain couples TRBV5-1 to TRBJ2-2; weak D call: TRBD1 (6 bases). CDR1 is SGHRS, CDR2 YFSETQ, per germline. V lost 5 bases to trimming and J lost 1 base, with 15 bases between them. This CDR3 comprises 16 residues. The CDR3 loop is CASSYGQRENTGELFF. In DNA, the CDR3 is TGCGCCAGCAGTTATGGACAGCGAGAGAACACCGGGGAGCTGTTTTTT.

This chain joins TRBV6-1 and TRBJ2-1; weak D call: TRBD1 (6 bases). V was clipped by 7 bases and J by 0 bases, with 10 bases between them. The CDR3 is made up of 14 amino acids. From germline, CDR1 is MNHNS and CDR2 SASEGT. The CDR3 DNA sequence: TGTGCCAGCACCCAGGGGTACTCCTACAATGAGCAGTTCTTC. Its protein is CASTQGYSYNEQFF.

This clone was detected a few times. This chain connects TRBV7-2 to TRBJ2-7; the D gene is possibly TRBD2 (5 bases). V lost 2 bases and J 5 bases, leaving 13 bases between the germline ends. The CDR3 loop spans 14 amino acids. Germline V gene sequence: CDR1 SGHTA, CDR2 FQGNSA. CDR3 sequence (DNA): TGTGCCAGCAGCTTACCCCAGGACTTTAACGAGCAGTACTTC. Its protein product is CASSLPQDFNEQYF.

The chain employs TRBV4-1 and TRBJ1-2; 8 bases line up with TRBD1. V dropped 0 bases and J dropped 5; count of bases not matched to a gene: 8. The CDR3 totals 16 residues. Germline V gives CDR1 MGHRA, CDR2 YSYEKL. The CDR3 is CASSQEHDRGTYGYTF. In nucleotides, the CDR3 is TGCGCCAGCAGCCAAGAGCATGACAGGGGAACTTATGGCTACACCTTC.

The chain combines TRBV4-1 with TRBJ1-4; no firm D call. Germline values: CDR1 MGHRA, CDR2 YSYEKL. CDR3 size: 18 residues. V lost 3 bases to trimming and J lost 0 bases, with 17 bases between them. The CDR3 protein is CASSHGAGIVATNEKLFF. The DNA of the CDR3 is TGCGCCAGCAGCCATGGTGCAGGTATCGTCGCAACTAATGAAAAACTGTTTTTT.

J is TRBJ1-2 and V is TRBV10-2; D not certain. The CDR3 has 14 amino acids. V was clipped by 3 bases and J by 7 bases, with 15 bases between them. CDR1 WSHSY and CDR2 SAAADI come from the germline V gene. The CDR3 DNA follows: TGCGCCAGCAGTGACTCATTCCAGGACTCTGGCTACACCTTC. Translating gives CASSDSFQDSGYTF.

This clone came up a few times. The chain carries TRBV28 and TRBJ2-3, with a weak D call TRBD2 (6 bases). Germline CDR1 reads MDHEN; CDR2 reads SYDVKM. The CDR3 loop spans 15 amino acids. Trimming removed 5 bases at V and 3 bases at J, with 15 bases between. Here the CDR3 DNA reads TGTGCCAGCAGTGGGCGGCAGGGAGGTACAGATACGCAGTATTTT. This encodes CASSGRQGGTDTQYF.

This clone showed up just a few times. This rearrangement joins TRBV10-3 to TRBJ1-1; possible D gene TRBD1, 6 bases. Trimming pared 0 bases from V and 10 bases from J, leaving 21 bases between. Looked up from germline, CDR1 is ENHRY and CDR2 is SYGVKD. The CDR3 spans 16 residues. The CDR3 region is CAISESSPGQQRGAFF. Written as DNA, the CDR3 is TGTGCCATCAGTGAGTCTTCACCGGGACAACAAAGGGGAGCTTTCTTT.

The table lists this clone with a few counts. The chain has TRBV15 and TRBJ1-5; D call uncertain. The CDR3 totals 16 residues. Germline lookup yields CDR1 LNHNV and CDR2 YYDKDF (reference sequence). Trimming shortened V by 4 bases and J by 2 bases, and 15 bases separated the two germline ends. CDR3 region: CATSTGLSSGNQPQHF. The CDR3 DNA follows: TGTGCCACCAGCACCGGACTGTCGTCTGGCAATCAGCCCCAGCATTTT.

V gene TRBV4-1 combines with J gene TRBJ2-1; D might be TRBD2 (5 bases). The CDR3 length is 14 residues. Trimming pared 4 bases from V and 1 base from J, leaving 8 bases between. Germline V gene data show CDR1 as MGHRA and CDR2 as YSYEKL. The CDR3 DNA reads as TGCGCCAGCAGCCTCCCGGGGTCCTACAATGAGCAGTTCTTC. Translated, it gives CASSLPGSYNEQFF.

This clone turned up a few times. V usage is TRBV27 and J usage is TRBJ2-7, with 8 bases aligning to TRBD1. V lost 3 bases, J lost 6 bases, and 10 bases stayed unmatched. The germline CDR1 and CDR2 sequences are MNHEY and SMNVEV (reference sequence). CDR3 length: 15 residues. CDR3 amino acids: CASSLLSVDRAEQYF. CDR3 bases: TGTGCCAGCAGTTTGTTGTCCGTGGACAGGGCCGAGCAGTACTTC.

This clone came up a few times. This chain joins TRBV2 and TRBJ1-4; 11 bases map to TRBD1. Germline V gene sequence: CDR1 SNHLY, CDR2 FYNNEI. J lost 8 bases, V lost 2 bases, and 4 bases had no gene match. This CDR3 region has 15 residues. The CDR3 DNA sequence: TGTGCCAGCAGTGAAACTGGACAGGGGGCGGAAAAACTGTTTTTT. It translates to CASSETGQGAEKLFF. The variable domain in full, completed from reference TRBV2 and TRBJ1-4, reads EPEVTQTPSHQVTQMGQEVILRCVPISNHLYFYWYRQILGQKVEFLVSFYNNEISEKSEIFDDQFSVERPDGSNFTLKIRSTKLEDSAMYFCASSETGQGAEKLFFGSGTQLSVL.

The chain joins TRBV7-9 to TRBJ1-2, with D possibly being TRBD1 (6 bases). V was cut by 4 bases and J by 7 bases, with 10 bases left in between. This CDR3 contains 12 residues. CDR1 is SEHNR and CDR2 is FQNEAQ in the germline V gene (reference sequence). This CDR3 is CASSSTGTGYTF. The CDR3 DNA reads as TGTGCCAGCAGCTCGACAGGTACTGGCTACACCTTC. Looking up the rest from reference TRBV7-9 and TRBJ1-2 gives the full variable domain: DTGVSQNPRHKITKRGQNVTFRCDPISEHNRLYWYRQTLGQGPEFLTYFQNEAQLEKSRLLSDRFSAERPKGSFSTLEIQRTEQGDSAMYLCASSSTGTGYTFGSGTRLTVV.

This clone occurred a few times. In DNA, the CDR3 is TGTGCCAGCAGTTACGTGGCGGGAGGGAAGACCCAGTACTTC. Protein: CASSYVAGGKTQYF. This chain links TRBV6-5 with TRBJ2-5, with 9 bases that match TRBD2. The ends lost 2 bases at V and 6 bases at J; junction bases unmatched: 4. Germline V gives CDR1 MNHEY, CDR2 SVGAGI. The CDR3 spans 14 residues.

J is TRBJ2-1 and V is TRBV6-5; D gene unclear. CDR1 is MNHEY and CDR2 is SVGAGI in the germline V gene. V was shortened by 4 bases and J by 9 bases, with 10 bases between the two germline ends. There are 12 residues in the CDR3. CDR3 in DNA: TGTGCCAGCAGTTCGTTCGTGAGTGAGCAGTTCTTC. Its protein is CASSSFVSEQFF.